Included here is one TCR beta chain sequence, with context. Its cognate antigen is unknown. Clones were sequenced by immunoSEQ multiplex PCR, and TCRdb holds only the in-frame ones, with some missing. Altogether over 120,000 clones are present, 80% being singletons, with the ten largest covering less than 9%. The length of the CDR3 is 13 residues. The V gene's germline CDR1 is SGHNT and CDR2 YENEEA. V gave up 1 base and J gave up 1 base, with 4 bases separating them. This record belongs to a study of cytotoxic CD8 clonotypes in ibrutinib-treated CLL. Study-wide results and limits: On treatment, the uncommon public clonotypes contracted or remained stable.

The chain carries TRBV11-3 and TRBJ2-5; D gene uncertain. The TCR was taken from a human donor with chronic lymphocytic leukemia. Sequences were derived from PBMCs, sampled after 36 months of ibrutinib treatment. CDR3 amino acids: CASSLASQETQYF. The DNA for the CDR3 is TGTGCCAGCAGCTTAGCCTCCCAAGAGACCCAGTACTTC. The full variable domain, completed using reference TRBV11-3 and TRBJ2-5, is EAGVVQSPRYKIIEKKQPVAFWCNPISGHNTLYWYLQNLGQGPELLIRYENEEAVDDSQLPKDRFSAERLKGVDSTLKIQPAELGDSAVYLCASSLASQETQYFGPGTRLLVL.